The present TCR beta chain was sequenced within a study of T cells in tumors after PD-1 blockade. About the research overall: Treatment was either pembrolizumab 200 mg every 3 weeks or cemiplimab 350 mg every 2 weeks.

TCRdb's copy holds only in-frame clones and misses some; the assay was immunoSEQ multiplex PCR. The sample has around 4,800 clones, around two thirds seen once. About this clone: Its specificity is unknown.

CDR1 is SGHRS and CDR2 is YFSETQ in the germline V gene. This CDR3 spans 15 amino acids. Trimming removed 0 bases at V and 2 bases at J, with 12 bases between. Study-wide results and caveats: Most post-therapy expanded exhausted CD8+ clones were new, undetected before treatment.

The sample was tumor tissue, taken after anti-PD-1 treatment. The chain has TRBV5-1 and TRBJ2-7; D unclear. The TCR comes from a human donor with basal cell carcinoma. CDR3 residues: CASSLGLDSTYEQYF. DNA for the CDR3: TGCGCCAGCAGCTTGGGGCTAGATAGTACCTACGAGCAGTACTTC.